The clone carrying this T cell receptor (beta chain) was seen more than once but under ten times. Antigen specificity is unknown. This sample was included in a study of CD8+CD57+ T cells in acquired aplastic anemia. Patients included in sequencing had previously demonstrated CD8+CD57+ cell expansion by flow cytometry. At the time of blood sampling, patients had not yet received any therapy. The V end was cut by 0 bases, the J end by 4 bases, with 6 bases between. Germline CDR1 and CDR2: DFQATT and SNEGSKA (reference sequence). This CDR3 is 12 amino acids long. Study results and caveats: Patients and controls turned out to have roughly 29 CD8+ CDR3 sequences in common.

Investigators profiled TCR beta VDJ and CDR3 from genomic DNA template. TCRdb reanalysed the reads using MiXCR and keeps one entry per CDR3 protein. Among 200,000 to 250,000 distinct CDR3 sequences listed, approximately 60% were seen once. This clonotype was sampled from a human donor with aplastic anemia. The chain carries TRBV20-1 and TRBJ1-2; D gene ambiguous. Material for sequencing was sorted CD4+, CD8+, or CD8+CD57+ T cells (not recorded which) from PBMCs. The CDR3 region has the DNA TGCAGTGCTAGAGATCTCCTCTATGGCTACACCTTC. It codes for CSARDLLYGYTF.